The text below deals with one TCR beta chain. Its antigen is not known. TCRdb's copy holds only in-frame clones and misses some; the assay was immunoSEQ multiplex PCR. The table shows roughly 150,000 clones, with about 89% occurring only once. These data belong to a study of T cell responses to AZD1222 COVID-19 vaccine. Notes on the study in general: Donors were mostly white British, more females; clonal diversity possibly underestimated. Spike regions recognized by vaccine-associated CD4 TCRs spanned the protein, led by 160-218 and 743-854. Repertoire collection took place solely once the T cell response had peaked.

This sequence was found in an adult who received the AZD1222 COVID-19 vaccine. Sequencing was performed on peripheral blood, taken 28 days after the second AZD1222 dose.

The CDR3 spells CASSYGAGARTDTQYF. CDR3 sequence (DNA): TGTGCCAGCAGTTACGGCGCAGGGGCACGCACAGATACGCAGTATTTT. The chain joins TRBV6-2 or TRBV6-3 to TRBJ2-3, with D tentatively TRBD1 (6 bases). The CDR3 spans 16 residues. Germline CDR1 reads MNHEY; CDR2 reads SVGEGT. V shed 2 bases and J shed 1 base, with 13 bases lying between them.